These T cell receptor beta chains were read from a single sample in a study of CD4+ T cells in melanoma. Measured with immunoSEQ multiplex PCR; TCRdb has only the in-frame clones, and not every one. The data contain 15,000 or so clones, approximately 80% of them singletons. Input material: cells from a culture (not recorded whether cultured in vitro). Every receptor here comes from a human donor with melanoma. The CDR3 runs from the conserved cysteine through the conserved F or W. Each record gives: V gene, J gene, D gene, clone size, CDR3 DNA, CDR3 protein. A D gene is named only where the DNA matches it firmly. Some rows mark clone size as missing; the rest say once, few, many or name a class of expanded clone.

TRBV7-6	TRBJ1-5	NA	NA	TGTGCCAGCAGTGTCCGTTACAATCAGCCCCAGCATTTT	CASSVRYNQPQHF
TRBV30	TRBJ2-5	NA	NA	TGTGCCTGGAGAGGTGGGGCGGTCAGAGAGACCCAGTACTTC	CAWRGGAVRETQYF
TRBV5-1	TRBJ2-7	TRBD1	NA	TGCGCCAGCAGCCGGGCGGACAGGGTCGGGCAGTACTTC	CASSRADRVGQYF
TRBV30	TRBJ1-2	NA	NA	TGTGCCTGGAGTTCTCAGCGGGGCCCGAGCTATGGCTACACCTTC	CAWSSQRGPSYGYTF
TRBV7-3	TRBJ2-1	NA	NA	TGTGCCAGCAGCTTAAAGGGGGGCAATGAGCAGTTCTTC	CASSLKGGNEQFF
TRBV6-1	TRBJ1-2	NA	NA	TGTGCCAGCTCCAGGGGCCCAGGGCCCCTTGGCTACACCTTC	CASSRGPGPLGYTF
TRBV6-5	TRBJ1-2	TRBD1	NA	TGTGCCAGCAGTTCGAGGGGGCAGGGCTACACCTTC	CASSSRGQGYTF
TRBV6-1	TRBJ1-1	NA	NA	TGTGCCAGCAGTGAATGGAACACTGAAGCTTTCTTT	CASSEWNTEAFF
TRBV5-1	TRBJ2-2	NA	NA	TGCGCCAGCAGCGGATTGCCAGGGACCGGGGAGCTGTTTTTT	CASSGLPGTGELFF
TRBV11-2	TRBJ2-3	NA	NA	TGTGCCAGCAGAGGGGGGGGCCTGACAGATACGCAGTATTTT	CASRGGGLTDTQYF
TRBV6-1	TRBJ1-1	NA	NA	TGTGCCAGCAGTGAAGCAAGGGGCGTAGAAGCTTTCTTT	CASSEARGVEAFF
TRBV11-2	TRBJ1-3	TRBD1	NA	TGTGCCAGCAGCTTCACTACCGGGACAGGGCCGAGCTCTGGAAACACCATATATTTT	CASSFTTGTGPSSGNTIYF
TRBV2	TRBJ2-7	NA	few	TGTGCCAGCAGTGTTCCTCTTTCCTACGAGCAGTACTTC	CASSVPLSYEQYF
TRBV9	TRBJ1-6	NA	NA	TGTGCCAGCAGCGTAGATCGTCGGGGGGGTGAGAATTCACCCCTCCACTTT	CASSVDRRGGENSPLHF